This TCR beta chain originates from a study of T cell responses to AZD1222 COVID-19 vaccine. The CDR3 consists of 15 residues. V lost 4 bases, J lost 5 bases, and 6 bases stayed unmatched. Per the germline V gene, CDR1 is SNHLY and CDR2 is FYNNEI. Study-wide results and limits: Most donors were white British, females outnumbered males, and clonal diversity was possibly underestimated. Spike-specific TCR breadth and depth both grew after two AZD1222 doses. Across spike, vaccine-associated CD4 TCRs were found, dominant at 160-218 and 743-854.

Data came from immunoSEQ multiplex PCR; TCRdb stores just in-frame clones and leaves some out. The sample has roughly 170,000 clones; around 94% are singletons. In the case of this clone: Its antigen is unidentified.

The chain recombines TRBV2 with TRBJ2-7; 12 bases are shared with TRBD1. The TCR comes from an adult in good health. Source: peripheral blood, taken on day 0 of AZD1222 vaccination. The CDR3 DNA reads TGTGCCAGCAGTGCACCCGGGACAGGGGGCCACGAGCAGTACTTC. This encodes CASSAPGTGGHEQYF.